Below are 26 T cell receptor beta chains sequenced from a single sample in a study of blood T cell repertoires in COVID-19. Profiled with immunoSEQ multiplex PCR; TCRdb holds only in-frame clones, not every one. Of roughly 66,000 clones in the sample, 75% to 95% are singletons; the top ten hold about 12%. The sequenced sample consisted of peripheral blood. All receptors come from a human donor with active COVID-19. The donor label of this sample is uncertain.

J is TRBJ2-1 and V is TRBV4-1; TRBD1 matches 7 bases. The CDR3 sequence is 13 residues long. Germline V lookup: CDR1 MGHRA, CDR2 YSYEKL. V shed 8 bases and J 5 bases; nucleotides not matched to a gene: 6. The CDR3 nucleotides are TGCGCCAGCCGACAGGGTATAGACAATGAGCAGTTCTTC. Translating gives CASRQGIDNEQFF.

The chain couples TRBV6-6 to TRBJ2-7, with 9 bases aligning to TRBD1. CDR1 MNHNY and CDR2 SVGAGI come from the germline V gene (reference sequence). V lost 5 bases to trimming and J lost 0 bases; unmatched junction nucleotides: 5. CDR3 length: 15 residues. DNA of the CDR3: TGTGCCAGCAGTACGCAGACAGGGGGCTCCTACGAGCAGTACTTC. This gives the protein CASSTQTGGSYEQYF.

This clone has a single count. The chain links TRBV27 to TRBJ2-3; no reliable D call. This CDR3 comprises 16 residues. V dropped 3 bases and J dropped 0 bases, with 13 bases sitting between them. Germline CDR1 MNHEY, CDR2 SMNVEV (reference sequence). The CDR3 region is CASSFSSVTSTDTQYF. The CDR3 DNA sequence: TGTGCCAGCAGTTTTAGCTCCGTGACTAGCACAGATACGCAGTATTTT.

The chain employs TRBV25-1 and TRBJ2-7; D ambiguous. V was pared by 6 bases and J by 7 bases, with 10 bases between. Germline V gives CDR1 MGHDK, CDR2 SYGVNS. This CDR3 contains 11 residues. CDR3: CASSTVGEQYF. The CDR3 DNA reads as TGTGCCAGCAGCACAGTGGGTGAGCAGTACTTC.

This clone was seen once. The chain carries TRBV3-1 (or the pseudogene TRBV3-2) and TRBJ1-5; TRBD1 aligns across 10 bases. Per the germline V gene, CDR1 is LGHDT and CDR2 is YNNKEL (reference sequence). The CDR3 sequence is 18 residues long. With V trimmed by 3 bases and J by 4 bases, 12 bases remained unmatched. Written as DNA, the CDR3 is TGTGCCAGCAGCCATGGGGCGGCGGGACAGGGGCTAAATCAGCCCCAGCATTTT. Encoded protein: CASSHGAAGQGLNQPQHF.

CDR3 nucleotide sequence: TGTGCCAGCAGTTTATCGACAGGGGGTTCACCCCTCCACTTT. Protein product: CASSLSTGGSPLHF. The chain uses TRBV27 and TRBJ1-6, with 9 bases fitting TRBD1. Germline V CDR1 and CDR2: MNHEY, SMNVEV (reference sequence). J gave up 9 bases and V 0 bases, and 0 bases lay outside the gene matches. The CDR3 loop spans 14 amino acids.

This chain connects TRBV4-3 to TRBJ2-7, with D tentatively TRBD1 (6 bases). V was trimmed by 4 bases and J by 4 bases, leaving 14 bases between them. This CDR3 is built from 14 residues. Per the germline V gene, CDR1 is LGHNA and CDR2 is YSLEER. The CDR3 loop reads CASSPKGDLYEQYF. The CDR3 DNA sequence: TGCGCCAGCAGCCCGAAGGGGGATTTATACGAGCAGTACTTC.

This sequence joins TRBV2 and TRBJ2-3, with 7 bases lining up with TRBD2. Germline V gene sequence: CDR1 SNHLY, CDR2 FYNNEI. CDR3 length: 15 amino acids. After removal of 4 bases from V and 5 bases from J, the junction contained 9 bases not matched to a gene. CDR3 sequence reads: CASSGGEGRLDTQYF. The CDR3 DNA sequence: TGTGCCAGCAGTGGGGGGGAGGGCCGATTAGATACGCAGTATTTT.

V usage is TRBV24-1 and J usage is TRBJ1-5; D is uncertain. Germline V CDR1 and CDR2: KGHDR, SFDVKD. The CDR3 runs 13 residues. V was shortened by 5 bases and J by 6 bases, with 10 bases between the two germline ends. The DNA of the CDR3 is TGTGCCACCAGTGCCGGGGTTCCTCAGCCCCAGCATTTT. Residues: CATSAGVPQPQHF.

The rearrangement uses TRBV19 and TRBJ2-1, with D uncertain. Germline assignment: CDR1 LNHDA and CDR2 SQIVND (reference sequence). CDR3 length equals 12 residues. The ends were cut back, 6 bases at V and 10 bases at J, with 13 bases in the middle. The CDR3, as DNA: TGTGCCAGTAGACTGAACAGTTACGAGCAGTTCTTC. It encodes CASRLNSYEQFF.

The V gene is TRBV5-4, the J gene TRBJ2-3; 8 bases are a match to TRBD2. V dropped 6 bases and J dropped 2; count of bases not matched to a gene: 8. This CDR3 has 15 amino acids. Germline CDR1 is SGHNT and CDR2 is YYREEE (reference sequence). Here the CDR3 DNA reads TGTGCCAGCACCTCAGCGGGAGCCCTCACAGATACGCAGTATTTT. Protein sequence: CASTSAGALTDTQYF.

The chain joins TRBV5-1 to TRBJ1-2, with D possibly matching TRBD1 (5 bases). The CDR3 consists of 15 residues. V lost 0 bases and J lost 4, with 13 bases in between. Germline values: CDR1 SGHRS, CDR2 YFSETQ. CDR3 sequence (DNA): TGCGCCAGCAGCTTGGAGCCCCAGGGCCCCTATGGCTACACCTTC. Translated, it gives CASSLEPQGPYGYTF.

The V gene is TRBV9, the J gene TRBJ2-7, with 7 bases identical to TRBD2. The CDR3 length is 15 residues. Germline loops: CDR1 SGDLS, CDR2 YYNGEE. Trimming took 4 bases from V and 0 from J; bases not matched to a gene: 7. CDR3 in DNA: TGTGCCAGCAGCCCCGGGGGGTTAACCTCCTACGAGCAGTACTTC. It yields the protein CASSPGGLTSYEQYF. Supplemented by reference TRBV9 and TRBJ2-7, the full variable domain reads DSGVTQTPKHLITATGQRVTLRCSPRSGDLSVYWYQQSLDQGLQFLIQYYNGEERAKGNILERFSAQQFPDLHSELNLSSLELGDSALYFCASSPGGLTSYEQYFGPGTRLTVT.

This clone was detected only once. The V and J genes are TRBV7-2 and TRBJ2-6, with D possibly matching TRBD1 (5 bases). The germline V gene has CDR1 SGHTA and CDR2 FQGNSA. Trimming left V 5 bases short and J 1 base short, with 15 bases between. CDR3 length equals 17 residues. The CDR3 DNA sequence: TGTGCCAGCAGCAGAGGCAGGGAAGTTTCTGGGGCCAACGTCCTGACTTTC. Protein sequence: CASSRGREVSGANVLTF.

CDR3 sequence: CASSIEGRTDTQYF. The CDR3 region has the DNA TGTGCCAGTAGTATTGAGGGTCGGACAGATACGCAGTATTTT. V and J are TRBV19 and TRBJ2-3; possible D gene TRBD2, 5 bases. Trimming took off 3 bases at V and 3 bases at J, with 10 bases between the two ends. The CDR3 extends over 14 amino acids. CDR1 and CDR2 (germline): LNHDA, SQIVND (reference sequence).

This clone showed up just once. This chain connects TRBV28 to TRBJ1-2; D might be TRBD1 (6 bases). The V end lost 5 bases, the J end lost 6 bases, and 13 bases lay between the germline ends. CDR3 size: 13 residues. Per germline, CDR1 MDHEN and CDR2 SYDVKM. CDR3 protein: CASSPQGLHGYTF. CDR3 DNA sequence: TGTGCCAGCAGTCCACAGGGTTTGCATGGCTACACCTTC.

The chain couples TRBV27 to TRBJ1-3; 7 nucleotides match TRBD1. This CDR3 is built from 14 residues. V lost 8 bases and J lost 8; bases outside the gene matches: 12. Germline-derived CDR1 and CDR2 are MNHEY and SMNVEV (reference sequence). The CDR3 is CASRLRGGADTIYF. Written as DNA, the CDR3 is TGTGCCAGCCGCTTGCGAGGGGGCGCGGACACCATATATTTT.

CDR3 in DNA: TGTGCCAGCTCACCAGTAACTAGCGGTACCGGGGAGCTGTTTTTT. This codes for CASSPVTSGTGELFF. This chain links TRBV18 with TRBJ2-2; 8 bases match TRBD2. The CDR3 covers 15 residues. Germline assignment: CDR1 KGHSH and CDR2 LQKENI. Trimming removed 2 bases from V and 5 bases from J; junction bases left unmatched: 4.

The chain couples TRBV5-4 to TRBJ2-1; TRBD1 matches at 8 bases. Trimming cost V 3 bases and J 7 bases; bases outside gene matches: 6. Looked up from germline, CDR1 is SGHNT and CDR2 is YYREEE (reference sequence). The CDR3 loop spans 14 amino acids. The DNA of the CDR3 is TGTGCCAGCAGCTGGACAGGGCGTGGGAATGAGCAGTTCTTC. It is translated as CASSWTGRGNEQFF.

This clone was picked up one time. This sequence joins TRBV24-1 and TRBJ2-2; no firm D call. Trimming left V 0 bases short and J 7 bases short, with 5 bases between. The CDR3 is 13 amino acids. Germline assignment: CDR1 KGHDR and CDR2 SFDVKD. CDR3: CATSDLRVGELFF. CDR3 sequence (DNA): TGTGCCACCAGTGATTTGCGGGTCGGGGAGCTGTTTTTT.

The genes are TRBV6-5 and TRBJ1-1; tentative D call: TRBD1 (6 bases). V was trimmed by 9 bases and J by 10 bases, leaving 15 bases between them. The CDR3 has 11 amino acids. Germline loops: CDR1 MNHEY, CDR2 SVGAGI. The CDR3 here is CASGTGSGAFF. For the CDR3, the DNA is TGTGCCAGTGGAACAGGGTCCGGAGCTTTCTTT.

The chain recombines TRBV5-6 with TRBJ1-1, with TRBD1 matching over 7 bases. Losses at the gene ends were 5 bases for V and 2 bases for J; bases not matched to a gene: 9. The CDR3 has 15 residues. CDR1 is SGHDT, CDR2 YYEEEE, per germline. CDR3 bases: TGTGCCAGCAGTCGGGAAAGACAGGGAAACACTGAAGCTTTCTTT. Amino acids: CASSRERQGNTEAFF.

The chain couples TRBV30 to TRBJ1-5; TRBD1 aligns across 9 bases. Per the germline V gene, CDR1 is GTSNPN and CDR2 is SVGIG (reference sequence). The CDR3 runs to 18 residues. The J segment lost 0 bases and the V segment lost 2 bases, leaving 11 bases of the junction unmatched. The CDR3 reads CAWSPPWTGDYSNQPQHF. The CDR3 region has the DNA TGTGCCTGGAGTCCACCCTGGACAGGGGATTATAGCAATCAGCCCCAGCATTTT.

The chain has TRBV10-2 and TRBJ2-5; 11 bases agree with TRBD1. Germline trimming cut 6 bases from V and 2 bases from J; bases unmatched to any gene: 8. The CDR3 has 16 amino acids. Germline CDR1 and CDR2: WSHSY and SAAADI. The CDR3 sequence is CASRLAGQGAQETQYF. CDR3 nucleotides: TGCGCCAGCAGATTAGCTGGACAGGGGGCACAAGAGACCCAGTACTTC.

The chain combines TRBV24-1 with TRBJ2-1, with a tentative D call TRBD1 (5 bases). Germline V gene lookup returns CDR1 KGHDR and CDR2 SFDVKD. V lost 7 bases to trimming and J lost 3 bases, with 9 bases between them. This CDR3 comprises 13 residues. CDR3 loop: CATRDNYYNEQFF. CDR3 in DNA: TGTGCCACCAGGGACAACTACTACAATGAGCAGTTCTTC.

This clone was seen just once. CDR3 region: CASRGNREGYQETQYF. The CDR3 DNA reads TGTGCCTCACGGGGGAACCGGGAGGGATACCAAGAGACCCAGTACTTC. The chain uses TRBV10-3 and TRBJ2-5; TRBD2 matches at 8 bases. The germline gives CDR1 ENHRY, CDR2 SYGVKD. The CDR3 runs to 16 residues. The J segment lost 0 bases and the V segment lost 11 bases, leaving 14 bases of the junction unmatched.